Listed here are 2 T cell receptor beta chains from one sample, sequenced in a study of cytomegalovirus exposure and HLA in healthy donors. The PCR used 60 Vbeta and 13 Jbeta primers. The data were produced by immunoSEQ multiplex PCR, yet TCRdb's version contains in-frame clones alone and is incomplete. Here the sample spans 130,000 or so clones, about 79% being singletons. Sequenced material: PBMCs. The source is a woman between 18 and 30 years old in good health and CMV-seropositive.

Written as DNA, the CDR3 is TGTGCCAGCAGGCCCCCAGGGGGCGCGAACGAGCAGTACTTC. Its protein is CASRPPGGANEQYF. The chain employs TRBV28 and TRBJ2-5, with 8 nucleotides matching TRBD1. The J call may be faulty, since TRBJ2-7 better matches the DNA end. Looked up from germline, CDR1 is MDHEN and CDR2 is SYDVKM. The CDR3 contains 14 residues.

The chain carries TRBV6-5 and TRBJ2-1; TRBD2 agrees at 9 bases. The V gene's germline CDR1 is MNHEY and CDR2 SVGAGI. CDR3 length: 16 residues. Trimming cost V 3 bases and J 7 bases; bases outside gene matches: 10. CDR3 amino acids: CASSYFGGGAENEQFF. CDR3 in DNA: TGTGCCAGCAGTTATTTCGGCGGGGGGGCCGAAAATGAGCAGTTCTTC.